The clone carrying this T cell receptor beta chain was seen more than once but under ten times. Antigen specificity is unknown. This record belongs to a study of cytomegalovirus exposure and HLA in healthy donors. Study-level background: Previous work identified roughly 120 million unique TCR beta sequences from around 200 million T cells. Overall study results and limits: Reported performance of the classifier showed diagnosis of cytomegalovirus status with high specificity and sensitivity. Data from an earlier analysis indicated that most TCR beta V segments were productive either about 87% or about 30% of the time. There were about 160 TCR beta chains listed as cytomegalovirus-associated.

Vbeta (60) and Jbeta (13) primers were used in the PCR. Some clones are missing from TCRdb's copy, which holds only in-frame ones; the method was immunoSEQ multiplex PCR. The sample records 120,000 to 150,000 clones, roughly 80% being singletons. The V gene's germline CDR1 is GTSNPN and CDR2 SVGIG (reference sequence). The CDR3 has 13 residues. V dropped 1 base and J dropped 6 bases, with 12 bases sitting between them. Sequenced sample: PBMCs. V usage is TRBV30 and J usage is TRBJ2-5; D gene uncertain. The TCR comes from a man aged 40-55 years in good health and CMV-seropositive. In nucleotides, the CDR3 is TGTGCCTGGAGTGCTAAGACGAGGCAGACCCAGTACTTC. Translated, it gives CAWSAKTRQTQYF.